The next 14 T cell receptor beta chains were all read from a single sample in a study of blood T cell repertoires in COVID-19. Using immunoSEQ multiplex PCR, the repertoire was profiled, and TCRdb retains in-frame clones only, with some absent. Of some 100,000 clones in the sample, about 74% are singletons; the top ten hold over 3.5%. The specimen sequenced was peripheral blood. The receptor set was obtained from an older man with COVID-19, enrolled during active disease.

V and J are TRBV5-1 and TRBJ1-1; 7 positions match TRBD1. Germline V gene data show CDR1 as SGHRS and CDR2 as YFSETQ. The CDR3 is 18 amino acids. The J segment lost 0 bases and the V segment lost 4 bases, leaving 15 bases of the junction unmatched. In DNA, the CDR3 is TGCGCCAGCAGCCTGAACAACAGGGGCGCTAACATGAACACTGAAGCTTTCTTT. It is translated as CASSLNNRGANMNTEAFF.

In its sample, this clone was seen a few times. The chain recombines TRBV11-1 with TRBJ2-1; tentative D call: TRBD2 (5 bases). This CDR3 has 14 amino acids. V was pared by 1 base and J by 6 bases, with 10 bases between. Per germline, CDR1 SGHAT and CDR2 FQDESV (reference sequence). CDR3 DNA sequence: TGTGCCAGCAGCTTAGTGGGGAGTAGCAATGAGCAGTTCTTC. Amino acid sequence: CASSLVGSSNEQFF.

The chain combines TRBV9 with TRBJ2-3; D unresolved. Looked up from germline, CDR1 is SGDLS and CDR2 is YYNGEE. V shed 2 bases and J shed 0 bases, with 7 bases lying between them. This CDR3 contains 14 residues. The CDR3 is CASSVAASTDTQYF. CDR3 DNA: TGTGCCAGCAGCGTCGCGGCTAGCACAGATACGCAGTATTTT.

The chain couples TRBV7-3 to TRBJ2-5; 12 nucleotides align to TRBD1. With 7 bases clipped from V and 5 bases from J, the junction kept 5 bases outside the gene matches. The CDR3 length is 14 residues. CDR1 is SGHTA and CDR2 is FQGTGA in the germline V gene. In nucleotides, the CDR3 is TGTGCCAGCACGGGACAGGGGGCTTCTGAGACCCAGTACTTC. This gives the protein CASTGQGASETQYF.

Turning to this clone: The junction differs from germline at one of its ends, possibly a read error. The CDR3 protein is CASSQEGTSGDIAKNIQYF. The CDR3 region has the DNA TGCGCCAGCAGTCAAGAAGGGACTAGCGGCGACATAGCCAAAAACATTCAGTACTTC. The genes are TRBV4-1 and TRBJ2-4; 11 nucleotides align to TRBD2. This CDR3 region has 19 residues. Germline assignment: CDR1 MGHRA and CDR2 YSYEKL.

The chain couples TRBV3-1 (or the pseudogene TRBV3-2) to TRBJ2-5; 10 bases align to TRBD1. This CDR3 contains 16 residues. The germline CDR1 and CDR2 sequences are LGHDT and YNNKEL (reference sequence). J gave up 5 bases and V 0 bases, and 6 bases lay outside the gene matches. The CDR3 DNA sequence: TGTGCCAGCAGCCAAGAGGGACAGGGGTTATGGGAGACCCAGTACTTC. Translation: CASSQEGQGLWETQYF.

The V and J genes are TRBV29-1 and TRBJ2-3; unclear D gene. CDR3 length: 12 amino acids. CDR1 SQVTM and CDR2 ANQGSEA come from the germline V gene. The V and J ends lost 3 bases and 0 bases respectively, with 4 bases between them. The CDR3 DNA is TGCAGCGTTGACGGGAGCACAGATACGCAGTATTTT. Translating it yields CSVDGSTDTQYF.

In DNA form, the CDR3 reads TGTGCCAGCAGCTTAGCGGCGGGTCCCTACGAGCAGTACTTC. Its translation is CASSLAAGPYEQYF. The rearrangement joins TRBV11-1 to TRBJ2-7, with a possible D match to TRBD2 (5 bases). The germline V gene encodes CDR1 SGHAT and CDR2 FQDESV (reference sequence). This CDR3 contains 14 residues. V was trimmed by 0 bases and J by 2 bases, leaving 8 bases between them. Supplemented by reference TRBV11-1 and TRBJ2-7, the full variable domain reads EAEVAQSPRYKITEKSQAVAFWCDPISGHATLYWYRQILGQGPELLVQFQDESVVDDSQLPKDRFSAERLKGVDSTLKIQPAELGDSAMYLCASSLAAGPYEQYFGPGTRLTVT.

The chain employs TRBV30 and TRBJ2-7; 8 bases match TRBD2. The J segment lost 7 bases and the V segment lost 4 bases, leaving 9 bases of the junction unmatched. Looked up from germline, CDR1 is GTSNPN and CDR2 is SVGIG (reference sequence). The CDR3 is 13 amino acids. The CDR3 bases are TGTGCCTGGACCTTAGCGGGGCCGGGGGAGCAGTACTTC. This gives the protein CAWTLAGPGEQYF.

The genes are TRBV9 and TRBJ2-7; 10 bases map to TRBD1. The CDR3 loop spans 14 amino acids. Germline-derived CDR1 and CDR2 are SGDLS and YYNGEE. With V trimmed by 4 bases and J by 6 bases, 7 bases remained unmatched. This chain's CDR3 is CASSSGTGAFEQYF. CDR3 in DNA: TGTGCCAGCAGCTCCGGGACAGGGGCATTCGAGCAGTACTTC.

The chain employs TRBV7-8 and TRBJ1-2, with D maybe TRBD1 (6 bases). V lost 0 bases to trimming and J lost 4 bases, with 18 bases between them. The germline V gene has CDR1 SGHVS and CDR2 FQNEAQ. This CDR3 comprises 17 residues. As DNA, the CDR3 is TGTGCCAGCAGCTTAGCGACGGGGTCAGGGGCCCGCTATGGCTACACCTTC. Translated, it gives CASSLATGSGARYGYTF.

This chain connects TRBV29-1 to TRBJ1-2, with D tentatively TRBD1 (5 bases). CDR1 and CDR2 (germline): SQVTM, ANQGSEA. The CDR3 loop spans 14 amino acids. V lost 0 bases, J lost 3 bases, and 11 bases lay in between. The CDR3 is CSVEEGGRDYGYTF. CDR3 DNA sequence: TGCAGCGTTGAAGAGGGGGGAAGGGACTATGGCTACACCTTC.

V and J are TRBV6-5 and TRBJ1-4; the match to TRBD1 covers 7 bases. Germline V CDR1 and CDR2: MNHEY, SVGAGI. Losses at the gene ends were 4 bases for V and 0 bases for J; bases not matched to a gene: 5. The CDR3 is 16 amino acids. The CDR3 nucleotides are TGTGCCAGCAGTTGGGACAGTTATGCAACTAATGAAAAACTGTTTTTT. Encoded protein: CASSWDSYATNEKLFF.

The V call is TRBV7-2, the J call TRBJ1-2; 7 nucleotides align to TRBD1. The CDR3 spans 14 residues. Germline assignment: CDR1 SGHTA and CDR2 FQGNSA. V was clipped by 2 bases and J by 6 bases; unmatched bases: 6. Here the CDR3 reads CASSLIDRENGYTF. The CDR3 DNA is TGTGCCAGCAGCTTAATCGACAGGGAGAATGGCTACACCTTC.